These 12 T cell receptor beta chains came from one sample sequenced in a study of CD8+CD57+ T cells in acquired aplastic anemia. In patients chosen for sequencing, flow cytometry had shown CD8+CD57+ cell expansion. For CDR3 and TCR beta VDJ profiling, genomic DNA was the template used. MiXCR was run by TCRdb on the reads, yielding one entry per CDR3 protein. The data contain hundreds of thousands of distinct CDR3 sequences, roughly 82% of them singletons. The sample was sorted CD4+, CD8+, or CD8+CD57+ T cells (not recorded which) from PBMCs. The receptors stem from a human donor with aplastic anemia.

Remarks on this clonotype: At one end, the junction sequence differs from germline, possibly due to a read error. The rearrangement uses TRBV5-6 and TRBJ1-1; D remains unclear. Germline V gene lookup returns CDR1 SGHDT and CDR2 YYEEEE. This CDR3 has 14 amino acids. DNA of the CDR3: TGCGCCAGCAGCTTGGGAGCTCTAGGGCTCGAAGCTTTCTTT. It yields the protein CASSLGALGLEAFF.

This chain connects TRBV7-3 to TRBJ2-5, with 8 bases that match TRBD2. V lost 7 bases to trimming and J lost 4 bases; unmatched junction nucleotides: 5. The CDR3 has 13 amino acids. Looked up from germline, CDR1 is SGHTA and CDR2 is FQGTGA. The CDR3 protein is CASTPGGGETQYF. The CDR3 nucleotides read TGTGCCAGCACCCCGGGGGGGGGAGAGACCCAGTACTTC.

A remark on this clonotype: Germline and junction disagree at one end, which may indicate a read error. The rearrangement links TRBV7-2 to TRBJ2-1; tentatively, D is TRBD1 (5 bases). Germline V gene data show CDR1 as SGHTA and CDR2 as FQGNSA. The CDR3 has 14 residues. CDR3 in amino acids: CASSTTASPTSSSF. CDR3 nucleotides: TGTGCCAGCAGTACGACAGCGTCCCCCACGAGCAGTTCTTTC.

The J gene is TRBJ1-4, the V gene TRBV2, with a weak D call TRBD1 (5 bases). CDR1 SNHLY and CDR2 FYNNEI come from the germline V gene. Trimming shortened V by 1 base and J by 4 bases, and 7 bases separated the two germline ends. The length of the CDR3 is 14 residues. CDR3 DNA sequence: TGTGCCAGCAGTGAAGGTGGGGGTAATGAAAAACTGTTTTTT. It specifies CASSEGGGNEKLFF. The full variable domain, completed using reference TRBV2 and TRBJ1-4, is EPEVTQTPSHQVTQMGQEVILRCVPISNHLYFYWYRQILGQKVEFLVSFYNNEISEKSEIFDDQFSVERPDGSNFTLKIRSTKLEDSAMYFCASSEGGGNEKLFFGSGTQLSVL.

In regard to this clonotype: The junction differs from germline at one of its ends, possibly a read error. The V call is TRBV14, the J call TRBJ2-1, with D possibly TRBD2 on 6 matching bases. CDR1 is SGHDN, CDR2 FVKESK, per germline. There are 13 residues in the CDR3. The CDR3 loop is CASSDGGRHEKFF. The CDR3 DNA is TGTGCCAGCAGCGATGGGGGGAGGCATGAGAAGTTCTTC.

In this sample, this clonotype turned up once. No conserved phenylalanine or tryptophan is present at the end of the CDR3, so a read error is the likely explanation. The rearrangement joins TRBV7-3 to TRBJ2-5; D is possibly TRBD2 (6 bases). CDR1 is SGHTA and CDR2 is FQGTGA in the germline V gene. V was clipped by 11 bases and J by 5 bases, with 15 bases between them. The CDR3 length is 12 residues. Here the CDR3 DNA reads TGTGCCGGAAGGTGGGCGGGGGAGACCCAGTACTAC. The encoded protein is CAGRWAGETQYY.

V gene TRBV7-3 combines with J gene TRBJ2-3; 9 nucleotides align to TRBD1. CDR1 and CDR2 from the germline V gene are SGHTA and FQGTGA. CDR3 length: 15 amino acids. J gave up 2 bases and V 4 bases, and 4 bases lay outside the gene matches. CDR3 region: CASSSGQGYTDTQYF. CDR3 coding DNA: TGTGCCAGCAGCTCGGGACAGGGATACACAGATACGCAGTATTTT.

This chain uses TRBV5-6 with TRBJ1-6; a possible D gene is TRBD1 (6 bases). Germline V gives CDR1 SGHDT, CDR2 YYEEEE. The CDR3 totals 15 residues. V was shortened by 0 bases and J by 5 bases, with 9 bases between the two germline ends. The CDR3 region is CASSLGEGDNSPLHF. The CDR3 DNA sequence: TGTGCCAGCAGCTTGGGGGAGGGGGATAATTCACCCCTCCACTTT.

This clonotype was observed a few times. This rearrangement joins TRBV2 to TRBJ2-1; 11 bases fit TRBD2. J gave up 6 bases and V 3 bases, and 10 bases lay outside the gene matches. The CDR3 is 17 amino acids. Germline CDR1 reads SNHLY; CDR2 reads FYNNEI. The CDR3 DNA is TGTGCCAGCAGTGAGGGGCCTCATAGCGGGGGGGTCAATGAGCAGTTCTTC. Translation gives CASSEGPHSGGVNEQFF. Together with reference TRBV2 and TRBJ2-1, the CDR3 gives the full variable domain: EPEVTQTPSHQVTQMGQEVILRCVPISNHLYFYWYRQILGQKVEFLVSFYNNEISEKSEIFDDQFSVERPDGSNFTLKIRSTKLEDSAMYFCASSEGPHSGGVNEQFFGPGTRLTVL.

In DNA form, the CDR3 reads TGTGCCAGCAGCCCCACAGGGGAGGACTACGAGCAGTACTTC. It is translated as CASSPTGEDYEQYF. The chain joins TRBV7-7 to TRBJ2-7, with a possible D match to TRBD1 (7 bases). Germline CDR1 is SSHAT and CDR2 is FNYEAQ (reference sequence). Trimming took off 5 bases at V and 3 bases at J, with 14 bases between the two ends. The CDR3 contains 14 residues. The complete variable domain, with remaining parts taken from reference TRBV7-7 and TRBJ2-7, reads GAGVSQSPRYKVTKRGQDVTLRCDPISSHATLYWYQQALGQGPEFLTYFNYEAQPDKSGLPSDRFSAERPEGSISTLTIQRTEQRDSAMYRCASSPTGEDYEQYFGPGTRLTVT.

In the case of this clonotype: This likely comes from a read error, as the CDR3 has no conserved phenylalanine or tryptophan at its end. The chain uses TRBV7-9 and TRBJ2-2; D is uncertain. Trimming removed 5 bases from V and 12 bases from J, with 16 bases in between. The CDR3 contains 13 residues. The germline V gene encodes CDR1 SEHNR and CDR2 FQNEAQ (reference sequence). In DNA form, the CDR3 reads TGTGCCAGCAGCACGTCGAACTCCCGGAAGCTGTTTTAT. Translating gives CASSTSNSRKLFY.

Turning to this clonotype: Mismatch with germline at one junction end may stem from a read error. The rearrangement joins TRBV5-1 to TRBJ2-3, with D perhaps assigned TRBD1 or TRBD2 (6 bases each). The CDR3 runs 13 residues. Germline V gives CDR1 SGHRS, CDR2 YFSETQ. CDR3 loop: CASRAGGTGLQYF. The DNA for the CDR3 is TGTGCCAGCAGGGCCGGGGGCACAGGTTTGCAGTATTTT.